This T cell receptor beta chain was identified in a study of blood T cells in healthy people across ages. Findings and limits, study-wide: The authors considered diversity estimates from one million T cells to be underestimates. Per-million-T-cell TCR beta diversity fell roughly linearly with age.

For this clonotype: The antigen is not known.

A second roughly 7 to 12 cycle PCR used barcoded and J-beta primers. TCRdb re-analysed the 5' RACE reads in MiXCR, keeping a single row per CDR3 protein. Among some 760,000 distinct CDR3 sequences, roughly 25% were seen once, and the ten largest hold 9% to 9.5%. These data were also filed under a second study, of T cells of mothers and their children. Per that study: Nine systemically healthy Caucasian donors: three mothers, six children.

The TCR was taken from a boy aged 5-17 years in good health. The sample consisted of blood.

CDR3 loop: CASSQDEPWGGGTQYF. For the CDR3, the DNA is TGTGCCAGCAGCCAAGATGAACCCTGGGGGGGAGGGACCCAGTACTTC. The chain has TRBV14 and TRBJ2-5, with 7 bases that match TRBD2. The V gene's germline CDR1 is SGHDN and CDR2 FVKESK. V was clipped by 0 bases and J by 7 bases; unmatched bases: 11. The CDR3 contains 16 residues.